The 19 T cell receptor beta chains below all came from one sample that was sequenced in a study of cytomegalovirus exposure and HLA in healthy donors. Amplification used 60 Vbeta primers and 13 Jbeta primers. This table comes from immunoSEQ multiplex PCR, and its TCRdb copy is limited to in-frame clones, with some not included. The repertoire holds over 95,000 clones, with about three quarters as singletons. Sequencing was performed on PBMCs. Source of these receptors: a female donor in good health and CMV-seronegative.

The genes are TRBV5-1 and TRBJ2-3; 10 bases match TRBD1. V was clipped by 4 bases and J by 3 bases; unmatched bases: 5. Germline CDR1 reads SGHRS; CDR2 reads YFSETQ. The CDR3 covers 15 residues. DNA of the CDR3: TGCGCCAGCAGCAAGGACAGGGGGGGTACAGATACGCAGTATTTT. It encodes CASSKDRGGTDTQYF.

The gene calls are TRBV6-5 and TRBJ2-3, with 8 bases lining up with TRBD2. The CDR3 is 15 residues long. CDR1 is MNHEY, CDR2 SVGAGI, per germline. The junction had 3 bases not matched to a gene; V was cut back by 3 bases and J by 1 base. The CDR3 sequence: CASSYSGLGTDTQYF. In nucleotides, the CDR3 is TGTGCCAGCAGTTATTCGGGACTAGGCACAGATACGCAGTATTTT.

The genes are TRBV27 and TRBJ2-6; weak D call: TRBD2 (6 bases). CDR3 length: 15 amino acids. The V and J ends lost 5 bases and 1 base respectively, with 9 bases between them. CDR1 is MNHEY, CDR2 SMNVEV, per germline (reference sequence). The DNA of the CDR3 is TGTGCCAGCAGTGACGGGGGATCTGGGGCCAACGTCCTGACTTTC. Its translation is CASSDGGSGANVLTF.

This clone has only a few counts. This chain's CDR3 is CASSEALRVRGESGYTF. The DNA of the CDR3 is TGTGCCAGCAGTGAAGCGCTCCGGGTCAGGGGTGAGAGTGGCTACACCTTC. J is TRBJ1-2 and V is TRBV2; tentative D call: TRBD1 (6 bases). From germline, CDR1 is SNHLY and CDR2 FYNNEI. This CDR3 is 17 amino acids long. Trimming shortened V by 0 bases and J by 7 bases, and 21 bases separated the two germline ends.

This sequence joins TRBV4-3 and TRBJ1-3; D remains ambiguous. This CDR3 has 16 residues. Germline-derived CDR1 and CDR2 are LGHNA and YSLEER. Trimming cost V 1 base and J 0 bases, with 10 bases left between them. CDR3 loop: CASSQGERISGNTIYF. For the CDR3, the DNA is TGCGCCAGCAGCCAAGGAGAGAGAATCTCTGGAAACACCATATATTTT.

The V gene is TRBV6-5, the J gene TRBJ1-2, with 7 bases identical to TRBD1. CDR1 is MNHEY and CDR2 is SVGAGI in the germline V gene. The CDR3 consists of 12 residues. V gave up 4 bases and J gave up 8 bases; unmatched junction bases: 4. CDR3 nucleotide sequence: TGTGCCAGCAGTTTACAGGGGTTCGGCTACACCTTC. Its translation: CASSLQGFGYTF.

Note on this clone: The junction does not match germline at one end; this may be a read error. The same CDR3 also results from other DNA sequences found in this sample. V usage is TRBV7-9 and J usage is TRBJ2-7; D gene unclear. The CDR3 loop spans 12 amino acids. Germline loops: CDR1 SEHNR, CDR2 FQNEAQ (reference sequence). The CDR3 bases are TGTTCCAGCAGCTTAGGCAGCTACGAGCAGTACTTC. It is translated as CSSSLGSYEQYF. Using reference TRBV7-9 and TRBJ2-7 for the parts outside the CDR3, the full variable domain is DTGVSQNPRHKITKRGQNVTFRCDPISEHNRLYWYRQTLGQGPEFLTYFQNEAQLEKSRLLSDRFSAERPKGSFSTLEIQRTEQGDSAMYLCSSSLGSYEQYFGPGTRLTVT.

The chain is built from TRBV7-2 and TRBJ2-7; D gene uncertain. V lost 6 bases, J lost 3 bases, and 9 bases lay in between. Germline CDR1 and CDR2: SGHTA and FQGNSA. CDR3 size: 12 residues. The CDR3 sequence: CASSSDIYEQYF. DNA for the CDR3: TGTGCCAGCAGTTCCGACATCTACGAGCAGTACTTC.

In this sample, this clone turned up once. This chain joins TRBV10-3 and TRBJ1-2; 7 positions match TRBD1. The V gene end was trimmed by 4 bases and the J gene end by 2 bases; junction bases not matched to a gene: 10. This CDR3 contains 16 residues. CDR1 ENHRY and CDR2 SYGVKD come from the germline V gene. Here the CDR3 reads CAISVSNTGENYGYTF. The CDR3 DNA is TGTGCCATCAGTGTATCTAATACAGGGGAAAACTATGGCTACACCTTC.

The sample holds a few counts of this clone. The chain recombines TRBV6-1 with TRBJ2-2; D may be TRBD2 (5 bases). The CDR3 consists of 13 residues. V lost 8 bases to trimming and J lost 1 base, with 8 bases between them. In germline, CDR1 is MNHNS, CDR2 SASEGT. DNA of the CDR3: TGTGCCAGCGATCGGGGGAACACCGGGGAGCTGTTTTTT. It codes for CASDRGNTGELFF.

The V and J genes are TRBV18 and TRBJ2-5, with D hard to call. Between the trimmed V and J ends, which lost 2 bases and 4 bases, there was a span of 11 bases. Germline V lookup: CDR1 KGHSH, CDR2 LQKENI. The CDR3 is made up of 14 amino acids. DNA for the CDR3: TGTGCCAGCTCACCATTAGGAGAGGCAGAGACCCAGTACTTC. This encodes CASSPLGEAETQYF.

This clone was found a few times. This chain connects TRBV19 to TRBJ1-1; weak D call: TRBD1 (5 bases). The V end lost 5 bases, the J end lost 8 bases, and 9 bases lay between the germline ends. Germline CDR1 is LNHDA and CDR2 is SQIVND (reference sequence). The CDR3 is made up of 11 amino acids. The CDR3 bases are TGTGCCAGTAGTGGGGGAGGGGAAGCTTTCTTT. Its protein is CASSGGGEAFF.

This sequence joins TRBV2 and TRBJ2-1; D not certain. CDR3 length: 15 residues. Trimming took off 7 bases at V and 0 bases at J, with 13 bases between the two ends. Germline CDR1 is SNHLY and CDR2 is FYNNEI. The CDR3 coding sequence is TGTGCCAGCAAGGCGGCCGAGAGCTCCTACAATGAGCAGTTCTTC. Protein: CASKAAESSYNEQFF.

This chain uses TRBV27 with TRBJ1-5; D possibly corresponds to TRBD1 (6 bases). CDR1 and CDR2 from the germline V gene are MNHEY and SMNVEV (reference sequence). This CDR3 is 14 amino acids long. V shed 5 bases and J shed 5 bases, with 13 bases lying between them. The CDR3 reads CASSQQGPHQPQHF. The CDR3 DNA reads TGTGCCAGCAGTCAACAGGGCCCCCATCAGCCCCAGCATTTT.

The V and J genes are TRBV6-5 and TRBJ1-2; no firm D call. The CDR3 has 13 residues. V was cut by 5 bases and J by 8 bases, with 15 bases left in between. Germline CDR1 and CDR2: MNHEY and SVGAGI. The CDR3 is CASSRATRGGYTF. CDR3 coding DNA: TGTGCCAGCAGTAGGGCGACGCGGGGAGGCTACACCTTC.

The J gene is TRBJ2-6, the V gene TRBV5-6; 8 bases agree with TRBD1. CDR1 SGHDT and CDR2 YYEEEE come from the germline V gene. The length of the CDR3 is 16 residues. Trimming removed 2 bases from V and 4 bases from J; junction bases left unmatched: 5. The CDR3 DNA is TGTGCCAGCAGCTTTCAGGGGGCGGAAGGGGCCAACGTCCTGACTTTC. Translation gives CASSFQGAEGANVLTF.

This clone showed up just once. The chain joins TRBV5-1 to TRBJ2-1; D might be TRBD2 (5 bases). Germline V gene sequence: CDR1 SGHRS, CDR2 YFSETQ. V lost 3 bases and J 7 bases, leaving 17 bases between the germline ends. This CDR3 has 15 amino acids. The CDR3 here is CASSSGEVGFNEQFF. Here the CDR3 DNA reads TGCGCCAGCAGCTCCGGGGAAGTGGGGTTTAATGAGCAGTTCTTC.

The chain joins TRBV7-9 to TRBJ1-1, with 9 bases aligning to TRBD1. The CDR3 is 14 amino acids. CDR1 is SEHNR and CDR2 is FQNEAQ in the germline V gene (reference sequence). The J segment lost 0 bases and the V segment lost 5 bases, leaving 1 base of the junction unmatched. Here the CDR3 reads CASSHRGLNTEAFF. As DNA, the CDR3 is TGTGCCAGCAGCCACAGGGGGCTGAACACTGAAGCTTTCTTT.

The chain recombines TRBV18 with TRBJ2-7; 10 bases are a match to TRBD1. The germline V gene encodes CDR1 KGHSH and CDR2 LQKENI. Trimming removed 6 bases from V and 4 bases from J; junction bases left unmatched: 12. CDR3 size: 16 residues. The CDR3 here is CASSRRWDRGAYEQYF. CDR3 coding DNA: TGTGCCAGCTCGCGCCGCTGGGACAGGGGAGCTTACGAGCAGTACTTC.